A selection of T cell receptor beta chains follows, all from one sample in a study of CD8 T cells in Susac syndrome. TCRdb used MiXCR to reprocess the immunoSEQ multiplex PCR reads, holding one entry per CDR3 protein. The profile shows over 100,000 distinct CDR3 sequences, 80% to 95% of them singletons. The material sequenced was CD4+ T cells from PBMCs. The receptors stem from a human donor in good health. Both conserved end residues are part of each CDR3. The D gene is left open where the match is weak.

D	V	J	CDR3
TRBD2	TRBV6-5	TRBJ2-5	CASSYSRLATYQETQYF
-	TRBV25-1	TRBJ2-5	CASSEQAGSEETQYF
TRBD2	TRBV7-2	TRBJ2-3	CASSPSGGISTDTQYF
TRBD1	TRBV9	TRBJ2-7	CASSAGDREFRSAAYEQYF
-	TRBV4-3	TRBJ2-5	CASSHRSGGDETQYF
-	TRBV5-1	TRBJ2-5	CASSLVGETQYF
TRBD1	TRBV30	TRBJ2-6	CAWSLGTASGANVLTF
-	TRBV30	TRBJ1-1	CAWSQHRLEAFF
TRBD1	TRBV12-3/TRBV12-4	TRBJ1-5	CASSYTGASNQPQHF
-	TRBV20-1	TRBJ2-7	CSARDYKLYYEQYF
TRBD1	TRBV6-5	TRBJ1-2	CASSSDRALNYYGYTF
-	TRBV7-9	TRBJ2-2	CAIRPTMNTGELFF
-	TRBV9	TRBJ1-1	CASSREMNTEAFF
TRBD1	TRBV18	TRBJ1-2	CASSPTGTGERDYGYTF
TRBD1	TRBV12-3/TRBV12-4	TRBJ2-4	CASSSRPAQGQQYF
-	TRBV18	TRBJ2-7	CASSPPGSWGDEQYF
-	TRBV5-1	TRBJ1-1	CASSRDPENTEAFF
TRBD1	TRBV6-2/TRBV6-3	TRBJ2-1	CASSSYYGTGGPTIAQFF
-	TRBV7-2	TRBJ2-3	CASSLAPLTADTQYF
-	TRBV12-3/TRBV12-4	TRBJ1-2	CASSSKAGSGVGYTF
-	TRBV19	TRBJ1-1	CASTPGTVNTEAFF
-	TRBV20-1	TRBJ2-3	CSASPLGGTQYF
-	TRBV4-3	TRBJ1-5	CASSQEPRERPQHF
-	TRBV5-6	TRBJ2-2	CASTGGGELFF
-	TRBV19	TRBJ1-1	CASSISPSNTEAFF
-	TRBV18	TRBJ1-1	CASSPPLVNTEAFF
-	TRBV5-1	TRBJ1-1	CASSLAGDTEAFF
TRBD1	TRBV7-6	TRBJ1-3	CASSSARTGGFGNTIYF
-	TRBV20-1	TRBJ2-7	CSAVTQSQYLSEQYF
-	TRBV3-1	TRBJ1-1	CASSHFGDYVNTEAFF
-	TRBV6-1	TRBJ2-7	CASSEREWGLYEQYF
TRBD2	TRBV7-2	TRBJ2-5	CASSLVAGQQETQYF
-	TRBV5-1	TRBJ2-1	CASRVPGGVYNEQFF
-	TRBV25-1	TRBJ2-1	CASIPGSAYNEQFF
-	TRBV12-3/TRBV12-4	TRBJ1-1	CASSLRGMNTEAFF
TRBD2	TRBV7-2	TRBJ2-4	CASSSGLAGNIQYF
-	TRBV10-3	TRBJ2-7	CAISEIGEQYF
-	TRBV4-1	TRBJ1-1	CASSQDAGDNTEAFF
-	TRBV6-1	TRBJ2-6	CASTRSEGQPGANVLTF
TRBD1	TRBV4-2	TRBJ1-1	CASSPTGQAVGAFF
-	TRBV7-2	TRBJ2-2	CASSLDIGGTGFAGELFF
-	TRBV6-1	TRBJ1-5	CASRGGTGSRGNQPQHF
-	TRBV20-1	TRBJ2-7	CSARPDTGQTYEQYF
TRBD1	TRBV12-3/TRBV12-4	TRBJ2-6	CASSSVGQAFSGANVLTF
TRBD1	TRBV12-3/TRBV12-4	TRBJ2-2	CASSLGSGQGDPGELFF
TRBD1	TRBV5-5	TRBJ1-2	CASSLRFRTGLTF
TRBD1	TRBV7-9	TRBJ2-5	CATTTGTGGLLLETQYF
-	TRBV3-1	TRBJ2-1	CASSQAITPYNEQFF
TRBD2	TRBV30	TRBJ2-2	CAWRGLATNTGELFF
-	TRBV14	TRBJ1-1	CASSHRQFGRTEAFF
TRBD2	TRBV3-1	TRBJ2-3	CASSQDGTSGRRTDTQYF
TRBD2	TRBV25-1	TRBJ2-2	CASSEPGRAGELFF
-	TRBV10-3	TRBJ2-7	CAISDGSQYEQYF
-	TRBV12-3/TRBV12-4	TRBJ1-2	CASSLAGSPNYGYTF
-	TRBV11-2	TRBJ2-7	CASSLVVSYEQYF